The clone carrying this T cell receptor beta chain has more than one count but fewer than ten. Its matching antigen is unknown. The record originates from a study of cytomegalovirus exposure and HLA in healthy donors. The ends were cut back, 0 bases at V and 7 bases at J, with 9 bases in the middle. From germline, CDR1 is SGHTA and CDR2 FQGNSA. This CDR3 spans 14 amino acids. The study's findings and limits: There were some V segments, including TRBV6-2 and TRBV6-3, excluded as indistinguishable. In a later analysis, several top co-occurrence clusters appeared linked to parvovirus B19, influenza, CMV and Epstein-Barr virus. An analysis done earlier found most TCR beta V segments productive about 90% or about 30% of the time. Cytomegalovirus status was reportedly diagnosed by the classifier with high sensitivity and specificity.

60 Vbeta and 13 Jbeta primers were used in PCR. Data came from immunoSEQ multiplex PCR; TCRdb stores just in-frame clones and leaves some out. This sample has approximately 90,000 clones, with about 78% found just once. The sample taken for sequencing was PBMCs. The chain couples TRBV7-2 to TRBJ1-4; D is unresolved. The source of this sequence is a man aged 40-49 years in good health and CMV-seronegative. The CDR3 DNA sequence: TGTGCCAGCAGCTTAGCGCCTGGCGGTGAAAAACTGTTTTTT. It is translated as CASSLAPGGEKLFF.